This T cell receptor (beta chain) was identified during a study of T cell responses to AZD1222 COVID-19 vaccine. Notes on the study in general: Only after the peak T cell response were repertoires sampled. It was only a handful of AZD1222 recipients who were seropositive at baseline. Donors, mostly white British, included more females; clonal diversity was possibly underestimated.

Germline values: CDR1 SGHAT, CDR2 FQNNGV. The CDR3 covers 14 residues. With V trimmed by 3 bases and J by 3 bases, 2 bases remained unmatched. Assay used: immunoSEQ multiplex PCR; TCRdb lists only in-frame clones, some missing. The sample includes around 150,000 clones, 90% to 95% of them seen just once. Notes on this clone: Its target is not known.

Source: peripheral blood, taken 28 days after the second AZD1222 dose. The chain recombines TRBV11-2 with TRBJ1-3, with 7 nucleotides matching TRBD1. The sequence came from an adult who received the AZD1222 COVID-19 vaccine. CDR3 region: CASSFDRVGNTIYF. CDR3 nucleotide sequence: TGTGCCAGCAGCTTCGACAGGGTTGGAAACACCATATATTTT.